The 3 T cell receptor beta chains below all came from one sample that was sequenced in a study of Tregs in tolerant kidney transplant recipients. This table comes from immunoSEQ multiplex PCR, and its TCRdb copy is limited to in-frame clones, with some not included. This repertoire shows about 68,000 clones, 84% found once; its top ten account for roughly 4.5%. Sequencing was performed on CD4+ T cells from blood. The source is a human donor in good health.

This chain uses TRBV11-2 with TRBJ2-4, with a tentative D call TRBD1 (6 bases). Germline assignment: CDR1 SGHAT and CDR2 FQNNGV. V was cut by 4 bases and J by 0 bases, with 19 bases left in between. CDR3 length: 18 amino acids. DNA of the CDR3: TGTGCCAGCAGCTCCGGGACAAATAATTACGTAGCCAAAAACATTCAGTACTTC. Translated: CASSSGTNNYVAKNIQYF.

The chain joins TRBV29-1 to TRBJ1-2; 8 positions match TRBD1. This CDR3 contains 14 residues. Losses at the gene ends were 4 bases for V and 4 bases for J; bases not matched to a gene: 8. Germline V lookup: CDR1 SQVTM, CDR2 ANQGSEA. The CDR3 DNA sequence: TGCAGCGTTGTGACCAGACAGGGGCTCTATGGCTACACCTTC. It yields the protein CSVVTRQGLYGYTF. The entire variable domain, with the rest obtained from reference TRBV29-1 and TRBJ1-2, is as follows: SAVISQKPSRDICQRGTSLTIQCQVDSQVTMMFWYRQQPGQSLTLIATANQGSEATYESGFVIDKFPISRPNLTFSTLTVSNMSPEDSSIYLCSVVTRQGLYGYTFGSGTRLTVV.

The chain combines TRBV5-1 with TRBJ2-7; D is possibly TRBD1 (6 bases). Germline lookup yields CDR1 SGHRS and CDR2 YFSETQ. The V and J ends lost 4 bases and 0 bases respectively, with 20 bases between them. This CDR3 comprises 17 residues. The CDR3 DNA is TGCGCCAGCAGCCGAGGCTCGACAGGATGGAGCTCCTACGAGCAGTACTTC. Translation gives CASSRGSTGWSSYEQYF. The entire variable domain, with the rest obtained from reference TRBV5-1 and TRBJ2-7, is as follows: KAGVTQTPRYLIKTRGQQVTLSCSPISGHRSVSWYQQTPGQGLQFLFEYFSETQRNKGNFPGRFSGRQFSNSRSEMNVSTLELGDSALYLCASSRGSTGWSSYEQYFGPGTRLTVT.